Listed below are T cell receptor beta chains from one sample, sequenced in a study of TIL therapy for anti-PD-1-resistant metastatic lung cancer. The data were produced by immunoSEQ multiplex PCR, yet TCRdb's version contains in-frame clones alone and is incomplete. The repertoire holds approximately 47,000 clones, with around 86% as singletons. Sample: blood, taken at baseline. The receptors here all came from a person aged 25-85 years with non-small cell lung cancer. Both conserved end residues are part of each CDR3. A D gene is named only where the DNA matches it firmly. A clone size is listed for some rows: how often the clone was seen (once, few, many), or a class if it is expanded.

d_gene | j_gene | abundance | v_gene | CDR3aa | CDR3nt
. | TRBJ2-7 | . | TRBV20-1 | CSARGGSEQYF | TGCAGTGCTAGAGGGGGGTCCGAGCAGTACTTC
. | TRBJ1-2 | . | TRBV30 | CAWSVTRLSHYGYTF | TGTGCCTGGAGCGTGACCAGGCTGAGTCACTATGGCTACACCTTC
. | TRBJ2-5 | . | TRBV2 | CASSVRSGRETQYF | TGTGCCAGCAGTGTCCGAAGTGGGAGGGAGACCCAGTACTTC
TRBD1 | TRBJ1-3 | . | TRBV18 | CASSSGQGPGNTIYF | TGTGCCAGCTCATCCGGACAGGGTCCAGGAAACACCATATATTTT
TRBD1 | TRBJ2-7 | . | TRBV18 | CASSPPGTVTYEQYF | TGTGCCAGCTCACCACCCGGGACAGTTACCTACGAGCAGTACTTC
. | TRBJ2-1 | . | TRBV27 | CASSFGRGSYNEQFF | TGTGCCAGCAGTTTTGGCAGGGGCTCCTACAATGAGCAGTTCTTC
. | TRBJ2-3 | once | TRBV6-4 | CASSTVDGTDTQYF | TGTGCCAGCAGTACGGTGGATGGCACAGATACGCAGTATTTT
. | TRBJ2-7 | . | TRBV18 | CASSPTRGPVYEQYF | TGTGCCAGCTCACCCACAAGAGGGCCCGTATACGAGCAGTACTTC
. | TRBJ2-7 | . | TRBV12-3/TRBV12-4 | CASTRTGEKQYF | TGTGCCAGCACCCGGACGGGCGAGAAGCAGTACTTC
. | TRBJ1-4 | . | TRBV18 | CASSPPKGTNEKLFF | TGTGCCAGCTCACCACCGAAGGGGACAAATGAAAAACTGTTTTTT
. | TRBJ2-7 | . | TRBV11-2 | CASSPGGRTGAYEQYF | TGTGCCAGCAGCCCCGGGGGGCGGACAGGAGCCTACGAGCAGTACTTC
TRBD1 | TRBJ1-1 | . | TRBV29-1 | CSVEARTGFTEAFF | TGCAGCGTTGAAGCCAGGACAGGGTTTACTGAAGCTTTCTTT
. | TRBJ2-4 | . | TRBV5-1 | CASSLAKTTSGAKNIQYF | TGCGCCAGCAGCTTGGCCAAGACGACGTCAGGGGCCAAAAACATTCAGTACTTC
TRBD1 | TRBJ2-5 | . | TRBV30 | CASDRGQETQYF | TGTGCCTCTGACAGGGGCCAAGAGACCCAGTACTTC
. | TRBJ1-4 | . | TRBV5-6 | CASSSATEATNEKLFF | TGTGCCAGCAGCTCCGCGACGGAGGCAACTAATGAAAAACTGTTTTTT
. | TRBJ2-5 | once | TRBV7-8 | CAISTKAGGLSETQYF | TGTGCCATCTCGACAAAGGCCGGGGGTCTAAGTGAGACCCAGTACTTC
. | TRBJ1-5 | . | TRBV7-9 | CASSPENQPQHF | TGTGCCAGCAGTCCGGAAAATCAGCCCCAGCATTTT